This TCR beta chain was profiled in a study of cytomegalovirus exposure and HLA in healthy donors. In the study overall: For the 300 to 400 genotyped donors, about 81% fell within the Caucasian-associated ancestry cluster.

Of note for this clone: Its target is unknown.

It was with 60 Vbeta and 13 Jbeta primers that the PCR ran. Here immunoSEQ multiplex PCR was the method, and the copy in TCRdb shows in-frame clones only, minus some. The data contain 200,000 to 250,000 clones, 85% to 90% of them singletons. Whole-study findings and limits: A missense DCLRE1C variant was associated with V- and J-gene trimming of TCR beta chains in a later analysis, and an independent cohort replicated the association. Among TCR beta chains, those listed as cytomegalovirus-associated numbered 164.

Sequenced: PBMCs. The receptor's source is a human donor in good health.

The CDR3 DNA sequence: TGTGCCAGCAGTCTTAACTTGGAGCAGTACTTC. Encoded protein: CASSLNLEQYF. This chain uses TRBV28 with TRBJ2-7; D is undetermined. Germline assignment: CDR1 MDHEN and CDR2 SYDVKM. Trimming took off 5 bases at V and 7 bases at J, with 9 bases between the two ends. The CDR3 has 11 residues.